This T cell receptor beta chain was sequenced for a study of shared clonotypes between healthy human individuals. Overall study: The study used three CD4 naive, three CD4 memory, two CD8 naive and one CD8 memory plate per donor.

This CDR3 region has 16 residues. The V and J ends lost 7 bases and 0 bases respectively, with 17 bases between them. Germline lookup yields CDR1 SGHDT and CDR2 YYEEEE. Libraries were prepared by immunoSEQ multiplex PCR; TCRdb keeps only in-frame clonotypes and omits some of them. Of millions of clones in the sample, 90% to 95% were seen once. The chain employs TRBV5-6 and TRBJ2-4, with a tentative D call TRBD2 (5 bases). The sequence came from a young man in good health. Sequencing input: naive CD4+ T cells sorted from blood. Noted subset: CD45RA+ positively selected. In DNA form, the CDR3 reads TGTGCCAGCGGTCTTTCAGGCGGGCTAGCCAAAAACATTCAGTACTTC. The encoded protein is CASGLSGGLAKNIQYF.